A selection of T cell receptor beta chains follows, all from one sample in a study of shared clonotypes between healthy human individuals. Profiled with immunoSEQ multiplex PCR; TCRdb holds only in-frame clones, not every one. Counted here are under 2,000,000 clones, roughly 95% occurring once; the ten biggest clones make up around 1%. The sample taken for sequencing was naive CD8+ T cells sorted from blood. The receptors were sampled from a man aged 18-30 years in good health. The CDR3 runs from the conserved cysteine through the conserved F or W. Each record gives: clone size, V gene, D gene, J gene, CDR3 DNA, CDR3 protein. D genes are given only for firm matches. A row's size may be missing; if present it is once, few, many or a size class.

size: NA; V: TRBV27; D: NA; J: TRBJ2-7; DNA: TGTGCCAGCAAAGGATCGAGCTACGAGCAGTACTTC; CDR3: CASKGSSYEQYF
size: NA; V: TRBV6-6; D: TRBD1; J: TRBJ2-7; DNA: TGTGCCAGCAGTTACGCCGGGACAGGGAGCGAGCAGTACTTC; CDR3: CASSYAGTGSEQYF
size: NA; V: TRBV7-7; D: TRBD1; J: TRBJ2-1; DNA: TGTGCTAGCAGCTTAGAACCCCCCGGGACAGAAAGCTACAATGAGCAGTTCTTC; CDR3: CASSLEPPGTESYNEQFF
size: once; V: TRBV4-1; D: TRBD1; J: TRBJ2-5; DNA: TGCGCCAGCAGCCAGGTACAGGGGGCCGGAGAGACCCAGTACTTC; CDR3: CASSQVQGAGETQYF
size: once; V: TRBV28; D: NA; J: TRBJ2-7; DNA: TGTGCCAGCAGTTTATCCAGGGCCATCTACGAGCAGTACTTC; CDR3: CASSLSRAIYEQYF
size: NA; V: TRBV6-6; D: TRBD2; J: TRBJ2-3; DNA: TGTGCCAGCAGATGGACTAGCGGGAGTAGTAAAGATACGCAGTATTTT; CDR3: CASRWTSGSSKDTQYF
size: once; V: TRBV4-3; D: NA; J: TRBJ1-2; DNA: TGCGCCAGCAGCCAAGAAGGGAATGGCTACACCTTC; CDR3: CASSQEGNGYTF
size: NA; V: TRBV27; D: NA; J: TRBJ2-7; DNA: TGTGCCAGCAAAAGGTCCTCACCGGGAGAGCAGTACTTC; CDR3: CASKRSSPGEQYF
size: NA; V: TRBV2; D: TRBD1; J: TRBJ1-5; DNA: TGTGCCAGCAGTGGCGGGACAGGGGTCTTTAGCAATCAGCCCCAGCATTTT; CDR3: CASSGGTGVFSNQPQHF
size: NA; V: TRBV30; D: NA; J: TRBJ2-3; DNA: TGTGCCTGGAGTGTACTAGGAGGGGGCGGAAGAGATACGCAGTATTTT; CDR3: CAWSVLGGGGRDTQYF
size: NA; V: TRBV7-3; D: NA; J: TRBJ2-7; DNA: TGTGCCAGCAGCTTAATGTTGAACAGCTCCTACGAGCAGTACTTC; CDR3: CASSLMLNSSYEQYF
size: NA; V: TRBV5-4; D: NA; J: TRBJ1-6; DNA: TGTGCCAGCAGCTTGGGGGGTCCTTATAATTCACCCCTCCACTTT; CDR3: CASSLGGPYNSPLHF
size: NA; V: TRBV30; D: NA; J: TRBJ1-2; DNA: TGTGCCTGGAGTTTCTGGGGGGACTATGGCTACACCTTC; CDR3: CAWSFWGDYGYTF
size: NA; V: TRBV7-9; D: NA; J: TRBJ1-2; DNA: TGTGCCAGCAGCGGCGCGGGGGGGCAGGAGCAGTATGGCTACACCTTC; CDR3: CASSGAGGQEQYGYTF
size: NA; V: TRBV7-9; D: NA; J: TRBJ2-4; DNA: TGTGCCAGCAGCTTGACTTTAGGCGAAAAGAACATTCAGTACTTC; CDR3: CASSLTLGEKNIQYF
size: NA; V: TRBV4-1; D: TRBD1; J: TRBJ2-2; DNA: TGCGCCAGCAGCCAATTTGGGCCCGGGACAGGCCAGTTCCACGCGAACACCGGGGAGCTGTTTTTT; CDR3: CASSQFGPGTGQFHANTGELFF
size: once; V: TRBV9; D: NA; J: TRBJ2-2; DNA: TGTGCCAGCAGCGTAGAACTTTACACCGGGGAGCTGTTTTTT; CDR3: CASSVELYTGELFF
size: NA; V: TRBV7-2; D: TRBD2; J: TRBJ2-4; DNA: TGTGCCAGCAGCACGGGACTAGCGGGAGTGTTGTACTTC; CDR3: CASSTGLAGVLYF
size: NA; V: TRBV5-6; D: NA; J: TRBJ2-7; DNA: TGTGCCAGCAGCTTGCTGGACAGTACCTACGAGCAGTACTTC; CDR3: CASSLLDSTYEQYF
size: NA; V: TRBV19; D: TRBD1; J: TRBJ2-2; DNA: TGTGCCAGTAGTCCCTGGGTTCGGGACAGGGAACGGGACCGCGATGGGGAGCTGTTTTTT; CDR3: CASSPWVRDRERDRDGELFF
size: NA; V: TRBV2; D: TRBD1; J: TRBJ2-7; DNA: TGTGCCAACGGACAGGTCAACTCCTACGAGCAGTACTTC; CDR3: CANGQVNSYEQYF
size: NA; V: TRBV6-5; D: NA; J: TRBJ2-1; DNA: TGTGCCAGCGGGATGGGCAGAACTTACAATGAGCAGTTCTTC; CDR3: CASGMGRTYNEQFF
size: NA; V: TRBV4-1; D: TRBD1; J: TRBJ2-1; DNA: TGCGCCAGCAGCCCCCGACAGGGCCCTTACAATGAGCAGTTCTTC; CDR3: CASSPRQGPYNEQFF
size: NA; V: TRBV13; D: NA; J: TRBJ1-6; DNA: TGTGCCAGCAGCTTAGAGGGGGAATCCTATAATTCACCCCTCCACTTT; CDR3: CASSLEGESYNSPLHF
size: NA; V: TRBV5-1; D: NA; J: TRBJ1-2; DNA: TGCGCCAGCAGCTTGAAGAGTACTAACTATGGCTACACCTTC; CDR3: CASSLKSTNYGYTF
size: NA; V: TRBV10-2; D: NA; J: TRBJ1-3; DNA: TGCGCCAGCAGTGATGGTGCCTGGGGAGAAAGGAACACCATATATTTT; CDR3: CASSDGAWGERNTIYF